The 4 T cell receptor beta chains below were found in one sample sequenced in a study of identical twins. TCRdb processed the 5' RACE reads anew with MiXCR; each CDR3 protein has one entry. The repertoire holds 500,000 to 700,000 distinct CDR3 sequences, with 7.1% as singletons. These same data were also listed under a study on yellow fever vaccine responses in identical twins.

The specimen sequenced was PBMCs. These receptors all come from a woman under 30 in good health.

This clonotype was seen many times. This rearrangement joins TRBV5-1 to TRBJ1-2; no clear D. Trimming took 4 bases from V and 0 from J, leaving 22 bases between them. Germline CDR1 SGHRS, CDR2 YFSETQ. This CDR3 comprises 18 residues. The CDR3 nucleotides read TGCGCCAGCAGCAATGGGTTGCAGCGTACTGAAACTAACTATGGCTACACCTTC. The encoded protein is CASSNGLQRTETNYGYTF.

The chain combines TRBV7-6 with TRBJ2-3; perhaps TRBD2 as D (7 bases). Germline V CDR1 and CDR2: SGHVS, FNYEAQ. The CDR3 has 16 residues. V dropped 5 bases and J dropped 5 bases, with 20 bases sitting between them. The CDR3 protein is CASSLRGAGAKDTQYF. The CDR3 nucleotides are TGTGCCAGCAGCCTAAGGGGGGCGGGAGCCAAAGATACGCAGTATTTT.

This clonotype was picked up many times. This chain joins TRBV5-4 and TRBJ2-7, with TRBD1 matching 7 bases. CDR3 length equals 14 residues. The ends lost 2 bases at V and 4 bases at J; junction bases unmatched: 6. Germline-derived CDR1 and CDR2 are SGHNT and YYREEE (reference sequence). This CDR3 is CASSFRDSPYEQYV. CDR3 DNA: TGTGCCAGCAGCTTTCGGGACAGTCCTTACGAGCAGTACGTC.

This clonotype was recorded at least ten times. The rearrangement uses TRBV6-5 and TRBJ1-1; no reliable D call. Germline V gene data show CDR1 as MNHEY and CDR2 as SVGAGI. The CDR3 runs 13 residues. Trimming cost V 3 bases and J 1 base, with 6 bases left between them. The DNA for the CDR3 is TGTGCCAGCAGTTATAGACAGAACACTGAAGCTTTCTTT. It translates to CASSYRQNTEAFF.